This T cell receptor (beta chain) was recovered during a study of OX40 agonist ivuxolimab in advanced cancers. Assay: immunoSEQ multiplex PCR; the TCRdb copy retains only in-frame clones and omits some. The sample shows tens of thousands of clones, 88% of them seen only once. The V end was cut by 4 bases, the J end by 2 bases, with 19 bases between. The CDR3 length is 17 residues. Germline V gives CDR1 SGHAT, CDR2 FQNNGV. The chain is built from TRBV11-2 and TRBJ2-3; D uncertain. This specimen was CD4+ or CD8+ T cells sorted from blood, taken in a trial of the OX40 agonist ivuxolimab. This clonotype originated in an adult with an advanced solid tumor such as melanoma, head and neck, liver or kidney cancer. As DNA, the CDR3 is TGTGCCAGCAGCTCCCCAACAATTAGCAAAACCACAGATACGCAGTATTTT. The encoded protein is CASSSPTISKTTDTQYF.